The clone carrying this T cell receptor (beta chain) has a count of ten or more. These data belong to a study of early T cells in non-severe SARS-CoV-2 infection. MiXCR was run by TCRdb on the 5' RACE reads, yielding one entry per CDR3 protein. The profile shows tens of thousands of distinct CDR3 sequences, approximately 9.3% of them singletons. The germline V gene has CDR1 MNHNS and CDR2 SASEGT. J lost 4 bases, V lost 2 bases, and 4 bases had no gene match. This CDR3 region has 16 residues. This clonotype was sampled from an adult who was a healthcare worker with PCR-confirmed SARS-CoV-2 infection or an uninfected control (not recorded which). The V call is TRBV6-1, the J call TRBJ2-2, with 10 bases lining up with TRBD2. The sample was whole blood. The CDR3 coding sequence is TGTGCCAGCAGTGAAATGGGACTAGCGCTCACCGGGGAGCTGTTTTTT. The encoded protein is CASSEMGLALTGELFF.